The TCR beta chain described here comes from a study of cytomegalovirus exposure and HLA in healthy donors. The PCR used 60 Vbeta and 13 Jbeta primers. Here immunoSEQ multiplex PCR was the method, and the copy in TCRdb shows in-frame clones only, minus some. The sample includes under 80,000 clones, over 70% seen only once; the top ten take roughly 7.2%. The CDR3 length is 14 residues. J was trimmed by 5 bases and V by 6 bases; bases with no gene match: 7. CDR1 and CDR2 from the germline V gene are LGHNT and FRNRAP. Study outcomes and limitations: Some TCR beta chains (roughly 150 of them) were listed as cytomegalovirus-associated. The HLA-A and HLA-B alleles of most subjects were reportedly predicted accurately from TCR beta sequences. Being indistinguishable, some V segments were excluded, TRBV6-2 and TRBV6-3 among them. In an earlier analysis, productive rearrangement rates for most beta V segments clustered near 87% or 30%.

About this clone: Antigen unknown.

Sequencing input: PBMCs. This receptor was taken from a woman between 35 and 50 years old in good health and CMV-seronegative. This chain links TRBV12-5 with TRBJ1-2, with 9 bases identical to TRBD1. CDR3 DNA sequence: TGTGCTAGTGGCTTAGACAGGGGGGGGTATGGCTACACCTTC. Translating it yields CASGLDRGGYGYTF.